Presented here are 32 T cell receptor beta chains from one specimen sequenced in a study of beta chain features in type 1 diabetes. The antigens of these receptors remain unknown. Every bit of the isolated RNA underwent reverse transcription, so sequencing read expressed TCRB transcripts. Assay used: immunoSEQ multiplex PCR; TCRdb lists only in-frame clones, some missing. In the table there are roughly 150,000 clones, around 63% of which are singletons. General study points: Among all four CD4+ subsets, Type 1 diabetes patients had TCRB CDR3s that were moderately but significantly shorter.

The sample comprised naive CD4+ T cells from blood. Every receptor here comes from a man aged 25 to 40 with type 1 diabetes.

As regards this clone: One junction end does not reproduce the germline sequence, and a read error may be involved. This chain links TRBV25-1 with TRBJ2-7; no firm D call. This CDR3 contains 11 residues. The germline gives CDR1 MGHDK, CDR2 SYGVNS. The CDR3 here is CTSSVNDEQYF. In DNA form, the CDR3 reads TGTACCAGCAGTGTGAATGACGAGCAGTACTTC.

The chain couples TRBV27 to TRBJ2-7, with D hard to call. Germline V gene lookup returns CDR1 MNHEY and CDR2 SMNVEV (reference sequence). The CDR3 spans 13 residues. Trimming took off 7 bases at V and 0 bases at J, with 10 bases between the two ends. In DNA, the CDR3 is TGTGCCAGCATACGCAGGAGCTCCTACGAGCAGTACTTC. Translating gives CASIRRSSYEQYF.

The chain is built from TRBV7-2 and TRBJ2-3; possible D gene TRBD2, 5 bases. V was clipped by 8 bases and J by 2 bases, with 8 bases between them. Germline CDR1 reads SGHTA; CDR2 reads FQGNSA. The length of the CDR3 is 12 residues. CDR3 nucleotides: TGTGCCAGCTTCCGGGACACAGATACGCAGTATTTT. It is translated as CASFRDTDTQYF. The entire variable domain, with the rest obtained from reference TRBV7-2 and TRBJ2-3, is as follows: GAGVSQSPSNKVTEKGKDVELRCDPISGHTALYWYRQSLGQGLEFLIYFQGNSAPDKSGLPSDRFSAERTGGSVSTLTIQRTQQEDSAVYLCASFRDTDTQYFGPGTRLTVL.

This clone was recorded a few times. The chain joins TRBV29-1 to TRBJ1-4; D unclear. This CDR3 comprises 12 residues. The germline gives CDR1 SQVTM, CDR2 ANQGSEA. V was pared by 5 bases and J by 3 bases, with 7 bases between. CDR3: CSVQEPNEKLFF. CDR3 sequence (DNA): TGCAGCGTTCAGGAACCTAATGAAAAACTGTTTTTT.

As concerns this clone: Other DNA sequences of this sample code for an identical CDR3. The V gene is TRBV29-1, the J gene TRBJ1-1; D gene ambiguous. The ends were cut back, 4 bases at V and 5 bases at J, with 5 bases in the middle. The CDR3 runs 10 residues. From germline, CDR1 is SQVTM and CDR2 ANQGSEA. As DNA, the CDR3 is TGCAGCGTTGTTGTTACTGAAGCTTTCTTT. It encodes CSVVVTEAFF.

The V and J genes are TRBV7-9 and TRBJ2-7, with D perhaps matching TRBD1 or TRBD2 (5 bases each). CDR1 is SEHNR and CDR2 is FQNEAQ in the germline V gene (reference sequence). V lost 1 base and J lost 6, with 16 bases in between. The CDR3 has 15 residues. The CDR3 sequence: CASSLGDPSGSEQYF. CDR3 bases: TGTGCCAGCAGCTTAGGGGACCCCAGCGGAAGCGAGCAGTACTTC.

Only a few counts were recorded for this clone. CDR3 bases: TGTGCCAGCAGCCACCGTGCGGAAGAGACCCAGTACTTC. Its protein product is CASSHRAEETQYF. The chain combines TRBV7-9 with TRBJ2-5; D gene unclear. Germline CDR1 and CDR2: SEHNR and FQNEAQ (reference sequence). CDR3 length: 13 residues. The V end was cut by 5 bases, the J end by 3 bases, with 10 bases between.

The gene calls are TRBV7-9 and TRBJ2-5, with D hard to call. Trimming removed 1 base from V and 2 bases from J, with 8 bases in between. The CDR3 is made up of 14 amino acids. Germline CDR1 is SEHNR and CDR2 is FQNEAQ (reference sequence). CDR3 in amino acids: CASSLGIHQETQYF. DNA for the CDR3: TGTGCCAGCAGCTTAGGGATCCATCAAGAGACCCAGTACTTC.

The chain couples TRBV29-1 to TRBJ1-2; maybe TRBD1 (6 bases). Per the germline V gene, CDR1 is SQVTM and CDR2 is ANQGSEA. The CDR3 sequence is 10 residues long. This CDR3 is CITKGGGYTF. The CDR3 DNA is TGCATTACCAAGGGGGGTGGCTACACCTTC. The entire variable domain, with the rest obtained from reference TRBV29-1 and TRBJ1-2, is as follows: SAVISQKPSRDICQRGTSLTIQCQVDSQVTMMFWYRQQPGQSLTLIATANQGSEATYESGFVIDKFPISRPNLTFSTLTVSNMSPEDSSIYLCITKGGGYTFGSGTRLTVV.

This rearrangement joins TRBV5-1 to TRBJ1-6; TRBD1 might be the D (5 bases). Trimming took 0 bases from V and 10 from J, leaving 11 bases between them. Germline V gives CDR1 SGHRS, CDR2 YFSETQ. The CDR3 is 14 amino acids. CDR3 in amino acids: CASSLVGGESPLHF. The CDR3 DNA reads as TGCGCCAGCAGCTTGGTCGGGGGAGAGTCACCCCTCCACTTT. The variable domain in full, completed from reference TRBV5-1 and TRBJ1-6, reads KAGVTQTPRYLIKTRGQQVTLSCSPISGHRSVSWYQQTPGQGLQFLFEYFSETQRNKGNFPGRFSGRQFSNSRSEMNVSTLELGDSALYLCASSLVGGESPLHFGNGTRLTVT.

The chain carries TRBV7-2 and TRBJ2-1; TRBD1 or TRBD2 may be the D gene (5 bases each). The V gene's germline CDR1 is SGHTA and CDR2 FQGNSA. Trimming left V 1 base short and J 1 base short, with 8 bases between. This CDR3 region has 15 residues. CDR3 in DNA: TGTGCCAGCAGCTTAGATGAGGGGTCCTACAATGAGCAGTTCTTC. Translating gives CASSLDEGSYNEQFF.

The V gene is TRBV25-1, the J gene TRBJ2-7; 7 bases map to TRBD1. CDR3 length: 14 residues. In germline, CDR1 is MGHDK, CDR2 SYGVNS. The V gene end was trimmed by 4 bases and the J gene end by 3 bases; junction bases not matched to a gene: 6. CDR3: CASSGWDSIYEQYF. In DNA form, the CDR3 reads TGTGCCAGCAGTGGATGGGACAGTATCTACGAGCAGTACTTC.

This chain joins TRBV5-1 and TRBJ2-5; TRBD2 matches at 8 bases. V shed 4 bases, J shed 5 bases, and the junction held 13 bases outside the gene matches. Germline V gene sequence: CDR1 SGHRS, CDR2 YFSETQ. This CDR3 has 16 amino acids. CDR3 in amino acids: CASSGTVAGSMETQYF. CDR3 in DNA: TGCGCCAGCAGCGGCACAGTAGCGGGGTCGATGGAGACCCAGTACTTC.

The chain carries TRBV9 and TRBJ2-2, with D perhaps TRBD1 (6 bases). The CDR3 is 14 residues long. Deletions cut 10 bases from V and 4 bases from J, with 17 bases between. The V gene's germline CDR1 is SGDLS and CDR2 YYNGEE. The DNA for the CDR3 is TGTGCCCGCACTACAGGGATGGCCACCGGGGAGCTGTTTTTT. It codes for CARTTGMATGELFF.

The rearrangement joins TRBV5-1 to TRBJ2-3; 9 nucleotides agree with TRBD2. The V gene's germline CDR1 is SGHRS and CDR2 YFSETQ. V shed 0 bases and J 0 bases; nucleotides not matched to a gene: 2. The CDR3 consists of 16 residues. The CDR3 spells CASSLELAGSTDTQYF. The CDR3 DNA sequence: TGCGCCAGCAGCTTGGAGCTAGCGGGGAGCACAGATACGCAGTATTTT.

The gene calls are TRBV29-1 and TRBJ1-2; TRBD1 is a possible D gene (5 bases). With 3 bases removed from V and 4 bases from J, the gap between germline ends came to 18 bases. This CDR3 region has 15 residues. Germline V gene lookup returns CDR1 SQVTM and CDR2 ANQGSEA. CDR3 in DNA: TGCAGCGTTGATAGAGGGACGGATATTAGCTATGGCTACACCTTC. Protein: CSVDRGTDISYGYTF. Together with reference TRBV29-1 and TRBJ1-2, the CDR3 gives the full variable domain: SAVISQKPSRDICQRGTSLTIQCQVDSQVTMMFWYRQQPGQSLTLIATANQGSEATYESGFVIDKFPISRPNLTFSTLTVSNMSPEDSSIYLCSVDRGTDISYGYTFGSGTRLTVV.

This clone appeared a single time. The chain is built from TRBV27 and TRBJ2-7, with D maybe TRBD1 (6 bases). Germline V gene data show CDR1 as MNHEY and CDR2 as SMNVEV (reference sequence). The CDR3 extends over 14 amino acids. V was shortened by 2 bases and J by 0 bases, with 8 bases between the two germline ends. CDR3 amino acids: CASSLQGTSYEQYF. In nucleotides, the CDR3 is TGTGCCAGCAGTTTACAGGGGACCTCCTACGAGCAGTACTTC.

The V call is TRBV20-1, the J call TRBJ1-2; D is uncertain. In germline, CDR1 is DFQATT, CDR2 SNEGSKA (reference sequence). This CDR3 is built from 10 residues. The V gene lost 5 bases and the J gene lost 3 bases, with 4 bases spanning the gap. The CDR3 nucleotides read TGCAGTGCTCCGGACTATGGCTACACCTTC. It encodes CSAPDYGYTF.

The rearrangement links TRBV14 to TRBJ1-6, with unresolved D. V lost 6 bases and J lost 5, with 14 bases in between. The length of the CDR3 is 15 residues. Germline V lookup: CDR1 SGHDN, CDR2 FVKESK. In nucleotides, the CDR3 is TGTGCCAGCAGTCCCTTGTATGGCCATAATTCACCCCTCCACTTT. As protein: CASSPLYGHNSPLHF.

On this clone itself: Other DNA sequences of this sample code for an identical CDR3. This chain links TRBV7-2 with TRBJ2-3; no definite D call. Germline CDR1 reads SGHTA; CDR2 reads FQGNSA. The CDR3 totals 11 residues. Trimming shortened V by 3 bases and J by 6 bases, and 4 bases separated the two germline ends. This CDR3 is CASSFLDTQYF. The CDR3 DNA reads as TGTGCCAGCAGCTTTCTGGATACGCAGTATTTT.

CDR3 nucleotides: TGTGCCAGCAGCTTAGTGGTTTTCTCCTACAATGAGCAGTTCTTC. Amino acids: CASSLVVFSYNEQFF. The genes are TRBV7-9 and TRBJ2-1; no clear D gene. This CDR3 is 15 amino acids long. From germline, CDR1 is SEHNR and CDR2 FQNEAQ (reference sequence). The V end was cut by 1 base, the J end by 0 bases, with 7 bases between.

The chain employs TRBV4-3 and TRBJ1-4; D not resolved. V was shortened by 0 bases and J by 10 bases, with 12 bases between the two germline ends. This CDR3 has 14 residues. Germline CDR1 reads LGHNA; CDR2 reads YSLEER. For the CDR3, the DNA is TGCGCCAGCAGCCAAGATCCAGGAATCGGAAAACTGTTTTTT. Translated: CASSQDPGIGKLFF.

This clone has just one count. The chain uses TRBV28 and TRBJ2-5; D call uncertain. V shed 5 bases and J shed 2 bases, with 9 bases lying between them. The germline CDR1 and CDR2 sequences are MDHEN and SYDVKM. This CDR3 has 13 residues. The CDR3: CASSLTYQETQYF. The DNA of the CDR3 is TGTGCCAGCAGTCTGACTTATCAAGAGACCCAGTACTTC.

This chain joins TRBV29-1 and TRBJ2-5; D is unclear. The CDR3 is made up of 12 amino acids. Looked up from germline, CDR1 is SQVTM and CDR2 is ANQGSEA. Trimming removed 6 bases from V and 5 bases from J, with 13 bases in between. The CDR3 nucleotides read TGCAGCGTAGACAAGGGTAGCGAGACCCAGTACTTC. Amino acids: CSVDKGSETQYF.

The genes are TRBV2 and TRBJ2-3; 10 bases are a match to TRBD2. The germline CDR1 and CDR2 sequences are SNHLY and FYNNEI. Trimming took 8 bases from V and 8 from J; bases not matched to a gene: 1. This CDR3 contains 11 residues. CDR3 sequence (DNA): TGTGCCAGCGGACTAGCGGCTACGCAGTATTTT. The encoded protein is CASGLAATQYF.

The chain uses TRBV29-1 and TRBJ2-3; D is perhaps TRBD1 (6 bases). From germline, CDR1 is SQVTM and CDR2 ANQGSEA. The V end lost 0 bases, the J end lost 12 bases, and 16 bases lay between the germline ends. There are 13 residues in the CDR3. Here the CDR3 DNA reads TGCAGCGTTGAAGATGGCGGACAGACTGATCAGTATTTT. Translation gives CSVEDGGQTDQYF.

This sequence joins TRBV10-3 and TRBJ2-3, with D unclear. Per the germline V gene, CDR1 is ENHRY and CDR2 is SYGVKD. CDR3 length: 13 residues. V dropped 2 bases and J dropped 13 bases, with 16 bases sitting between them. The DNA for the CDR3 is TGTGCCATCAGTGAGCGGTGGGGTGACTCTGAGTATTTT. It encodes CAISERWGDSEYF.

The chain carries TRBV30 and TRBJ1-2, with D hard to call. Looked up from germline, CDR1 is GTSNPN and CDR2 is SVGIG (reference sequence). This CDR3 region has 13 residues. The V end was cut by 4 bases, the J end by 3 bases, with 12 bases between. For the CDR3, the DNA is TGTGCCTGGACTCCCCCCGGGGACTATGGCTACACCTTC. Amino acids: CAWTPPGDYGYTF.

V usage is TRBV29-1 and J usage is TRBJ1-2; TRBD1 might be the D (6 bases). Germline CDR1 reads SQVTM; CDR2 reads ANQGSEA. The V end was cut by 0 bases, the J end by 5 bases, with 16 bases between. This CDR3 region has 15 residues. The CDR3, as DNA: TGCAGCGTTGAAGAGTTTGACACAGGGCCTTATGGCTACACCTTC. Encoded protein: CSVEEFDTGPYGYTF.

The chain carries TRBV9 and TRBJ2-5; 7 nucleotides agree with TRBD2. Looked up from germline, CDR1 is SGDLS and CDR2 is YYNGEE. V lost 3 bases to trimming and J lost 7 bases; unmatched junction nucleotides: 9. The CDR3 has 14 residues. Here the CDR3 reads CASSAGTTHGTQYF. In nucleotides, the CDR3 is TGTGCCAGCAGCGCCGGGACTACCCATGGGACCCAGTACTTC.

The rearrangement links TRBV6-6 to TRBJ1-1; D is ambiguous. Trimming took 8 bases from V and 3 from J, leaving 13 bases between them. Germline V lookup: CDR1 MNHNY, CDR2 SVGAGI (reference sequence). There are 13 residues in the CDR3. The CDR3 bases are TGTGCCAGCCAGTTACGGTGGGACACTGAAGCTTTCTTT. Translation: CASQLRWDTEAFF.

The J gene is TRBJ2-3, the V gene TRBV5-4, with D unresolved. In germline, CDR1 is SGHNT, CDR2 YYREEE (reference sequence). CDR3 length equals 12 residues. V dropped 1 base and J dropped 4 bases, with 4 bases sitting between them. The CDR3 nucleotides are TGTGCCAGCAGCTTGCCCGCAGATACGCAGTATTTT. Translated: CASSLPADTQYF.